Detailed here is one T cell receptor beta chain. The table lists this clonotype with many counts. No cognate antigen has been identified for it. It has no much larger one-base neighbor in the sample; base qualities were not kept. Sequenced on an Illumina HiSeq 1500. Starting from the raw public reads, TCRdb applied fastp trimming at Q25, assembled clones with MiXCR and retained in-frame beta chains. Each entry merges the rows of one CDR3 protein and shows their most common DNA and genes. The sample has about 210,000 distinct CDR3 sequences on record, under 8.5% of them singletons. The ten biggest clones cover about 6% of the sample. The record originates from a study of T cell repertoires in cytomegalovirus infection (dated by TCRdb to between 2018 and 2021). A note on the overall study: Donor HLA type was relevant to the analysis, as public TCR beta signatures indicated carriage of CMV infection together with the matching HLA type. The paper's findings and limits, for the study overall: Cumulative frequency of public TCR beta family members discriminated carriers of CMV infection plus the relevant HLA type in this cohort and an independent 352-donor cohort. In the ex vivo response, HLA-C-restricted CMV-specific TCR beta clonotypes were dominant, and in two of eight donors the single most frequent clonotype came from this HLA-C-restricted group.

The CDR3 covers 11 residues, taking in both the cysteine and the phenylalanine. The retained sequence is limited to the CDR3, 33 bases, with the frame set at the first base. V has 5 bases trimmed and J has 7 bases trimmed; junction bases matching no gene number 2. CDR1 and CDR2, per the germline V gene, are SQVTM and ANQGSEA. The V and J segments used are TRBV29-1 and TRBJ2-1; 7 bases in the junction line up with TRBD2. This clonotype originated in a human donor in good health (CMV status not recorded). Some clones in this sample may be carry-over from other donors' samples. The sequenced material came from PBMCs. This receptor has the CDR3 CSVREGNEQFF. The DNA sequence is as follows: TGCAGCGTTAGGGAGGGGAATGAGCAGTTCTTC.